This T cell receptor (beta chain) was sequenced for a study of cytomegalovirus exposure and HLA in healthy donors. The wider study: The roughly 130 validation repertoires used the same platform as the 600 to 750 first-cohort repertoires (as reported by a later analysis).

General study results and limits: Rare sequences made up most TCRs, while some public TCRs were found in many donors. Cytomegalovirus association was assigned to over 150 TCR beta chains.

Notes on this clone: The antigen remains unidentified.

This CDR3 has 14 amino acids. Germline assignment: CDR1 SGHAT and CDR2 FQNNGV. Trimming stripped 3 bases from V and 0 bases from J, with 6 bases between. Clones were read by immunoSEQ multiplex PCR, and TCRdb kept only the in-frame ones, dropping some. The sample lists roughly 120,000 clones, more than 70% occurring once. The chain links TRBV11-2 to TRBJ1-5; D is undetermined. Sequenced input: PBMCs. The receptor was derived from a woman aged 25 to 45 in good health and CMV-seronegative. The CDR3 spells CASSLAGSNQPQHF. CDR3 DNA: TGTGCCAGCAGCTTGGCAGGTAGCAATCAGCCCCAGCATTTT.